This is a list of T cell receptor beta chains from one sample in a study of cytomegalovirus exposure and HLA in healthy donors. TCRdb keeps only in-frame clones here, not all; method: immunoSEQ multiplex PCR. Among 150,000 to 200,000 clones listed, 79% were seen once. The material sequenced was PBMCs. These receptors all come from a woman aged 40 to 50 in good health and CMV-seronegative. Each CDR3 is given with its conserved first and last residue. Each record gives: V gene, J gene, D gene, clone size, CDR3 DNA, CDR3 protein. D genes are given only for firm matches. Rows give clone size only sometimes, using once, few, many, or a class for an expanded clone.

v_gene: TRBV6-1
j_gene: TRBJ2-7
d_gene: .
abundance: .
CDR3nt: TGTGCCAGCAGTGCGGCGGGTCCGGGCAAGCAGTACTTC
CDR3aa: CASSAAGPGKQYF

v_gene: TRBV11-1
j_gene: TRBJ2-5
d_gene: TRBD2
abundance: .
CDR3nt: TGTGCCAGCATCCGTCCGGGACTAGCAGAGACCCAGTACTTC
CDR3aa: CASIRPGLAETQYF

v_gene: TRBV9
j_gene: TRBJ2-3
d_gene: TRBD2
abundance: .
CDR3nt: TGTGCCAGCAGCCGTCGGGGGGGGCAATCAGATACGCAGTATTTT
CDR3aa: CASSRRGGQSDTQYF

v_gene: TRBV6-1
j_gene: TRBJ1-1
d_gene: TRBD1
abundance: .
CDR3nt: TGTGCCAGCAGTACCCAGGGGACAGGGGGCACTGAAGCTTTCTTT
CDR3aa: CASSTQGTGGTEAFF

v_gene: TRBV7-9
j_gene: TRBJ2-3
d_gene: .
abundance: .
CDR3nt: TGTGCCAGCAGCTTAGTGAGCGGGCAGACAGATACGCAGTATTTT
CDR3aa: CASSLVSGQTDTQYF

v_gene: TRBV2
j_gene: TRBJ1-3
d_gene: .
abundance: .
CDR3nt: TGTGCCAGCAGTGACAGTGGAAACACCATATATTTT
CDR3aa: CASSDSGNTIYF

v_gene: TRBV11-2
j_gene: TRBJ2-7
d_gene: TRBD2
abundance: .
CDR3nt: TGTGCCAGCAGCCTCCAGACTAGCGGGAGAAGAAAGTACTTC
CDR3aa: CASSLQTSGRRKYF

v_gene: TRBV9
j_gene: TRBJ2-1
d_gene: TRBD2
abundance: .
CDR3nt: TGTGCCAGCAGCGCAGCGGGAGGTTTGGATGAGCAGTTCTTC
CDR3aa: CASSAAGGLDEQFF

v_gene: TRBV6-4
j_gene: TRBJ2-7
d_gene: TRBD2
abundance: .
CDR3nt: TGTGCCAGCAGTGCCGACGGACTAGCGGGAGCCTACGAGCAGTACTTC
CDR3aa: CASSADGLAGAYEQYF

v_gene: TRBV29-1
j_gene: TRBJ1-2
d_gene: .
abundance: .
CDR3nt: TGCAGCGTAAGACCCGGGTCCTCCTATGGCTACACCTTC
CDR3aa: CSVRPGSSYGYTF

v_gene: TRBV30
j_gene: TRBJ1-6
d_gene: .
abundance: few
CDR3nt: TGTGCCTGGACAGGGGAGCTTGGTTCACCCCTCCACTTT
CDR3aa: CAWTGELGSPLHF

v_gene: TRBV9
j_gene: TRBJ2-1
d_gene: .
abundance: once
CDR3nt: TGTGCCAGCAGCGGTTCCCTCTCCTACAATGAGCAGTTCTTC
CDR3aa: CASSGSLSYNEQFF

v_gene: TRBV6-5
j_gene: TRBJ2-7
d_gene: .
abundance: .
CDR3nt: TGTGCCAGCAGTTACTCGAGGGGGGGTCCCTACGAGCAGTACTTC
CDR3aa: CASSYSRGGPYEQYF

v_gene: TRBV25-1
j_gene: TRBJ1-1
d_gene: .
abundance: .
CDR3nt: TGTGCCAGCAGTGCCCTAAATTACTTGAACACTGAAGCTTTCTTT
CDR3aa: CASSALNYLNTEAFF

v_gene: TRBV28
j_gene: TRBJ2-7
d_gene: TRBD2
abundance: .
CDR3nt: TGTGCCAGCAGAGGACTAGCGGGAGGCCCAACCTACGAGCAGTACTTC
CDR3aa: CASRGLAGGPTYEQYF

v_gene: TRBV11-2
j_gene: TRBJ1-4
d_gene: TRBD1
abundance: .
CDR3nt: TGTGCCAGCAGCTCCTACAGGGGCGAGGTTGAAAAACTGTTTTTT
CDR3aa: CASSSYRGEVEKLFF

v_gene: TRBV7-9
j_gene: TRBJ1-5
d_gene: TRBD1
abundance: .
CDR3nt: TGTGCCAGCAGCCCGACAGGGGCCCAGCCCCAGCATTTT
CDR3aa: CASSPTGAQPQHF

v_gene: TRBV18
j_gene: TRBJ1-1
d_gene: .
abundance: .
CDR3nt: TGTGCCAGCTCACCACGGAGTGGAGAACCTTTCTTT
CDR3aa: CASSPRSGEPFF

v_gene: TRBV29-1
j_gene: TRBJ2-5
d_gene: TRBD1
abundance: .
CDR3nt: TGCAGCGCTGGACAGGGAAGAGAGACCCAGTACTTC
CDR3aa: CSAGQGRETQYF

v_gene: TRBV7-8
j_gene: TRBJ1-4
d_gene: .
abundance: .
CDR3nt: TGTGCCAGCAGCCCAAGGACAGCAACTAATGAAAAACTGTTTTTT
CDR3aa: CASSPRTATNEKLFF

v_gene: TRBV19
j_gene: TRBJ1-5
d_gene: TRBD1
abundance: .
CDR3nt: TGTGCCAGTAGTACGACAGGGTTGGATCAGCCCCAGCATTTT
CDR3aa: CASSTTGLDQPQHF

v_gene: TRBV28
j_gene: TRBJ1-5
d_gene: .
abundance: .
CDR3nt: TGTGCCAGCAGGGGAGGCGGGAATAGCAATCAGCCCCAGCATTTT
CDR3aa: CASRGGGNSNQPQHF

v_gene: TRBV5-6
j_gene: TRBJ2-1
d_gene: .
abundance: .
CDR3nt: TGTGCCAGCAGCTTGCGTTCCGGCTCCTACAATGAGCAGTTCTTC
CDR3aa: CASSLRSGSYNEQFF

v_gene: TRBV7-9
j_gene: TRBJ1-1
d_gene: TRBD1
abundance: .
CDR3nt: TGTGCCAGCAGCTTCTACGGACAGGGTGGCGCTGAAGCTTTCTTT
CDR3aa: CASSFYGQGGAEAFF

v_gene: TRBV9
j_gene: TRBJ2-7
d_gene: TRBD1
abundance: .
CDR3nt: TGTGCCAGCAGCTTCCGGGACAGCCCTTCCTACGAGCAGTACTTC
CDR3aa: CASSFRDSPSYEQYF

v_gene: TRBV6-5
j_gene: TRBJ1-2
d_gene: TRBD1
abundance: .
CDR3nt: TGTGCCAGCAGTTACCCACAGGGGGCCTCCTATGGCTACACCTTC
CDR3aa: CASSYPQGASYGYTF

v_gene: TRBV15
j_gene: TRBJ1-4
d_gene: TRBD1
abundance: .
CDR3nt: TGTGCCACCAGAGGGGGCCAGGCAGGGGATAATGAAAAACTGTTTTTT
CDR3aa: CATRGGQAGDNEKLFF

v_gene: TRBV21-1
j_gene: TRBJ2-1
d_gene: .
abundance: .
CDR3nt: TGTGCCAGCAGCAATAGACAGGGCTACAGCTCCTACAATGAGCAGTTCTTC
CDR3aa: CASSNRQGYSSYNEQFF

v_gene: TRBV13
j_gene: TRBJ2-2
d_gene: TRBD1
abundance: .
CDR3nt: TGTGCCAGCAGACCTACGACAGGGAGGAACACCGGGGAGCTGTTTTTT
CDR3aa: CASRPTTGRNTGELFF

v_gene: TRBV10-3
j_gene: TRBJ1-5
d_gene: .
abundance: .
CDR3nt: TGTGCCATCAGTGATTGGGACCGGGGGTCGAGCCAGCATTTT
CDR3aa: CAISDWDRGSSQHF

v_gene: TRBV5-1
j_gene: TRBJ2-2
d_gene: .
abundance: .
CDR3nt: TGCGCCAGCAGCTTGGCCTCGACCGGGGAGCTGTTTTTT
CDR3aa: CASSLASTGELFF

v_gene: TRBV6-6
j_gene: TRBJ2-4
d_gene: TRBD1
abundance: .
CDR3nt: TGTGCCAGCAGTTTCCGGACAGGGGGAAGACAAAACATTCAGTACTTC
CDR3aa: CASSFRTGGRQNIQYF

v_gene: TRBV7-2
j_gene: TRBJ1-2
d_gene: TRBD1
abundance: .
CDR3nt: TGTGCCAGCAGCTTAGGACAGGGGGCATCTGGCTACACCTTC
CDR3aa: CASSLGQGASGYTF

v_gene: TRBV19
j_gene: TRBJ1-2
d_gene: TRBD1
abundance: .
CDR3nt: TGTGCCAGTAGTTCGCAGGGGGATGGCTACACCTTC
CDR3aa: CASSSQGDGYTF

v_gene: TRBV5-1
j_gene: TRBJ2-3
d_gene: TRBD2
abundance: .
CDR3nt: TGCGCCAGCAGCCTAGGACTAGCGGGAACAGATACGCAGTATTTT
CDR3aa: CASSLGLAGTDTQYF

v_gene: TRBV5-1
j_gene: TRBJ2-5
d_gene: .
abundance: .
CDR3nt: TGCGCCAGCAGCTTGGGACAGTTAGTGGAGACCCAGTACTTC
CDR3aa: CASSLGQLVETQYF

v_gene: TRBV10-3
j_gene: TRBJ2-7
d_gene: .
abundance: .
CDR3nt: TGTGCCATCTCCCTTGTGGGGGGGCTTTACGAGCAGTACTTC
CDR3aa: CAISLVGGLYEQYF

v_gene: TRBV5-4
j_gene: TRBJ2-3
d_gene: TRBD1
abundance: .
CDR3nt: TGTGCCAGCAGCTTGGTGAGACAGGGTACAGATACGCAGTATTTT
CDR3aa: CASSLVRQGTDTQYF

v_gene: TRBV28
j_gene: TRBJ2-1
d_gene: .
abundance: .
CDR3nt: TGTGCCAGCAGTTTTAGCTCCTACAATGAGCAGTTCTTC
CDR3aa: CASSFSSYNEQFF

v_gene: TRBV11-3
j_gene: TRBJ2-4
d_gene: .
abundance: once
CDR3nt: TGTGCCAGCACCCATCAGTCGTCGGCCAAAAACATTCAGTACTTC
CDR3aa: CASTHQSSAKNIQYF

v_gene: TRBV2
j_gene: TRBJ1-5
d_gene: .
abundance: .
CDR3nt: TGTGCCAGCAGTGTAGGCCGGGATCAGCCCCAGCATTTT
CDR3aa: CASSVGRDQPQHF

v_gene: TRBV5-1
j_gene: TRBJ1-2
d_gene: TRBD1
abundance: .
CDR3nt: TGCGCCAGCAGCTTGCCGGGGACAGGGTTGAACTATGGCTACACCTTC
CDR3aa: CASSLPGTGLNYGYTF

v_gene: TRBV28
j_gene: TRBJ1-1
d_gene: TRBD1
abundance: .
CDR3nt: TGTGCCAGCAGACTACAGGGGGCGGGTGAAGCTTTCTTT
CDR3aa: CASRLQGAGEAFF